This T cell receptor beta chain was identified in a study of T cell changes during pregnancy in multiple sclerosis. The CDR3 length is 16 residues. Per the germline V gene, CDR1 is KGHSH and CDR2 is LQKENI. V lost 6 bases, J lost 7 bases, and 25 bases lay in between. Assay: immunoSEQ multiplex PCR; the TCRdb copy retains only in-frame clones and omits some. This sample carries about 53,000 clones, 85% to 90% of them seen once, and the ten largest clones take about 5.1%. The sample was peripheral blood, taken after pregnancy. The chain links TRBV18 to TRBJ2-7; possible D gene TRBD1, 7 bases. The TCR sequence derives from a female donor in good health, enrolled as a control in a pregnancy study. The CDR3 is CASSLLRDSTAGEQYF. The CDR3 nucleotides read TGTGCCAGCTCGCTGCTCCGGGACAGCACGGCGGGAGAGCAGTACTTC.